This T cell receptor beta chain was documented in a study of Ad26.COV2.S vaccination and SARS-CoV-2 variants. Study-level points and caveats: A substantial breadth of spike-specific CD8+ and CD4+ T cell responses after vaccination has been reported.

With respect to this clone: Its antigen is undetermined.

The treatment here: around 19 received Ad26.COV2.S at low or high dose, single or two shots; several received placebo; per-sample allocation not given. Specimens were obtained on day 63 following the first vaccine or placebo injection. In Boston, an adult donor aged 18-55 years took part. Expression of Wuhan-strain SARS-CoV-2 spike came from the Ad26 vector that formed the vaccine. Measured with immunoSEQ multiplex PCR; TCRdb has only the in-frame clones, and not every one. The table records over 400,000 clones, about nine tenths of them present only once. V was cut by 3 bases and J by 4 bases, with 4 bases left in between. Looked up from germline, CDR1 is LNHDA and CDR2 is SQIVND (reference sequence). The CDR3 contains 12 residues.

This sequence originates from a person aged 18-60 years who received the Ad26.COV2.S COVID-19 vaccine or a placebo. J is TRBJ2-4 and V is TRBV19; D remains ambiguous. The input for sequencing was peripheral blood, taken in a trial of Ad26.COV2.S vaccine versus placebo. CDR3 in DNA: TGTGCCAGTAGTATGCCAAAAAACATTCAGTACTTC. It yields the protein CASSMPKNIQYF.